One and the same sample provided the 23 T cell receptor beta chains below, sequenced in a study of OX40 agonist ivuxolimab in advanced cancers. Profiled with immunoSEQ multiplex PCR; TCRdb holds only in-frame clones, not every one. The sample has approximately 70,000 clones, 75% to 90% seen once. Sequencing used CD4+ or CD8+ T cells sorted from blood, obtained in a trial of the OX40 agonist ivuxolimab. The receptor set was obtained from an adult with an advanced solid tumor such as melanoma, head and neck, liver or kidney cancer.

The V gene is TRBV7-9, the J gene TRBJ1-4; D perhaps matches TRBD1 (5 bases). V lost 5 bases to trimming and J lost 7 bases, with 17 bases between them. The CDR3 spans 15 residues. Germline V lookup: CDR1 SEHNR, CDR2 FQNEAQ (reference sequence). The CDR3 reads CASSQGVSGGEKLFF. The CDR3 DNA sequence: TGTGCCAGCAGCCAAGGGGTTTCGGGGGGTGAAAAACTGTTTTTT.

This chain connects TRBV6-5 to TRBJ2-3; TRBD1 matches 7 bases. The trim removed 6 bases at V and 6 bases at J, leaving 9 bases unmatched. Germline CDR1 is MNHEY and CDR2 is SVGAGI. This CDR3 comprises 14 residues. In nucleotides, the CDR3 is TGTGCCAGCAGATTCGGGACAGCCATGGATACGCAGTATTTT. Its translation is CASRFGTAMDTQYF.

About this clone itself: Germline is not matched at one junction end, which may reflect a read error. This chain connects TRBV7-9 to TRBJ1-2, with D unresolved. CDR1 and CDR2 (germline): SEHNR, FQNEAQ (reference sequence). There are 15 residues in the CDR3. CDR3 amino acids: CASSFDATTPHGYTF. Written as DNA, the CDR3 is TGTGCCAGCAGCTTTGACGCCACAACTCCCCATGGGTACACCTTC.

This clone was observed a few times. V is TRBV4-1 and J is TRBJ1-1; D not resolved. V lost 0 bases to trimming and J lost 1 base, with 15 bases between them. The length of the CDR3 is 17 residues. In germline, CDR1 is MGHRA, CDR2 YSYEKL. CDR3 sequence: CASSQELHPGPNTEAFF. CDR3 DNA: TGCGCCAGCAGCCAAGAACTACACCCAGGACCGAACACTGAAGCTTTCTTT.

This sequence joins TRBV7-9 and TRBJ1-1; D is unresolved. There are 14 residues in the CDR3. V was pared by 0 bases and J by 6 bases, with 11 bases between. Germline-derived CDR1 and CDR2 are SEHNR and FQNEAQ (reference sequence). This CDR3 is CASSLAGGVAEAFF. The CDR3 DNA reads TGTGCCAGCAGCTTAGCGGGCGGTGTGGCTGAAGCTTTCTTT.

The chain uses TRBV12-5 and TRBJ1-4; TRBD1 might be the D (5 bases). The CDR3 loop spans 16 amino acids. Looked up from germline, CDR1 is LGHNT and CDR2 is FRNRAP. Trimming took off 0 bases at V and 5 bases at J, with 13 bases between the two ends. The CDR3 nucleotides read TGTGCTAGTGGTTTGGTAAACAAGGGACTCAATGAAAAACTGTTTTTT. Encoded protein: CASGLVNKGLNEKLFF.

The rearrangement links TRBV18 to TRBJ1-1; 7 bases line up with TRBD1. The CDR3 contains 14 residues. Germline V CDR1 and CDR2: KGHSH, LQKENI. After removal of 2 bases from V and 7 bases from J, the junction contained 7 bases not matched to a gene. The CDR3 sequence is CASSPNQSGGEAFF. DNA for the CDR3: TGTGCCAGCTCACCAAATCAATCAGGGGGTGAAGCTTTCTTT.

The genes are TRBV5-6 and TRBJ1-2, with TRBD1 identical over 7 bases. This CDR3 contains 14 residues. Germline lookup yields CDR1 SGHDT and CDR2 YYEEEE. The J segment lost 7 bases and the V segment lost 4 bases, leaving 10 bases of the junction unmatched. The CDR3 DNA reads TGTGCCAGCAGCCCCTTCGGACAGGTGGCTGGCTACACCTTC. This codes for CASSPFGQVAGYTF.

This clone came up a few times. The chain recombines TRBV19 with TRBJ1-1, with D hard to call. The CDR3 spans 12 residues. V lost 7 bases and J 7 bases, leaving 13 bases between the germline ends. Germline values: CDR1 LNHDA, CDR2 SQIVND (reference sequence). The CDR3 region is CASKKREGEAFF. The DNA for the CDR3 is TGTGCCAGTAAAAAACGGGAGGGTGAAGCTTTCTTT.

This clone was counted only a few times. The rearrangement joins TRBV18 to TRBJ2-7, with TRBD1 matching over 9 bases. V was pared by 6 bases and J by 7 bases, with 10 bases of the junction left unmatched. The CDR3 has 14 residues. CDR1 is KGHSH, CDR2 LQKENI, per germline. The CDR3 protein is CASSSGQGGREQYF. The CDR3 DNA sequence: TGTGCCAGCTCGTCGGGACAGGGAGGACGGGAGCAGTACTTC.

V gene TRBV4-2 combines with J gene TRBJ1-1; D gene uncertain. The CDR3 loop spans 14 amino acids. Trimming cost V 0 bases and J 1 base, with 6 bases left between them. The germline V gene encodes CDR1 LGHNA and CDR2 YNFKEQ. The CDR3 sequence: CASSQDTGNTEAFF. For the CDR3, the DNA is TGTGCCAGCAGCCAAGATACGGGGAACACTGAAGCTTTCTTT.

CDR3 in amino acids: CASSVSGDQPQHF. CDR3 sequence (DNA): TGTGCCAGCAGTGTTTCTGGGGATCAGCCCCAGCATTTT. The genes are TRBV2 and TRBJ1-5, with D uncertain. Germline V lookup: CDR1 SNHLY, CDR2 FYNNEI. The V end was cut by 4 bases, the J end by 5 bases, with 9 bases between. This CDR3 has 13 amino acids.

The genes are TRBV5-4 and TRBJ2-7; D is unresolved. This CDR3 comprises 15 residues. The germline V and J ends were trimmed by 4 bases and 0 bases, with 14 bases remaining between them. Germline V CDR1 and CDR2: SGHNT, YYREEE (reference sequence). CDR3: CASSPGGLSSYEQYF. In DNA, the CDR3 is TGTGCCAGCAGCCCAGGCGGTCTTAGCTCCTACGAGCAGTACTTC. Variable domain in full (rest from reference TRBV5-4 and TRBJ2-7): ETGVTQSPTHLIKTRGQQVTLRCSSQSGHNTVSWYQQALGQGPQFIFQYYREEENGRGNFPPRFSGLQFPNYSSELNVNALELDDSALYLCASSPGGLSSYEQYFGPGTRLTVT.

Here the CDR3 reads CATRTGIEPQHF. The CDR3 DNA is TGTGCCACGAGAACCGGGATTGAGCCCCAGCATTTT. The chain employs TRBV15 and TRBJ1-5, with D uncertain. The CDR3 runs to 12 residues. CDR1 LNHNV and CDR2 YYDKDF come from the germline V gene (reference sequence). V dropped 9 bases and J dropped 8 bases, with 14 bases sitting between them.

CDR3 sequence reads: CASSPGQGKVTFF. CDR3 DNA: TGCGCCAGCAGCCCCGGACAGGGAAAGGTAACTTTCTTT. This chain connects TRBV5-1 to TRBJ1-1; TRBD1 matches 8 bases. Germline V gene sequence: CDR1 SGHRS, CDR2 YFSETQ. Trimming took 4 bases from V and 12 from J; bases not matched to a gene: 11. The CDR3 length is 13 residues.

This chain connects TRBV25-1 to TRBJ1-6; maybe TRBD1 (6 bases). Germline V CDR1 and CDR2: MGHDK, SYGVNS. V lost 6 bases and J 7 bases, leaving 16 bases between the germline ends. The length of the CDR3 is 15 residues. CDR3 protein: CASREPRGANSPLHF. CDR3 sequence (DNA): TGTGCCAGCAGGGAACCTCGGGGGGCCAATTCACCCCTCCACTTT. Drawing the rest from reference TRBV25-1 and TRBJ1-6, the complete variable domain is EADIYQTPRYLVIGTGKKITLECSQTMGHDKMYWYQQDPGMELHLIHYSYGVNSTEKGDLSSESTVSRIRTEHFPLTLESARPSHTSQYLCASREPRGANSPLHFGNGTRLTVT.

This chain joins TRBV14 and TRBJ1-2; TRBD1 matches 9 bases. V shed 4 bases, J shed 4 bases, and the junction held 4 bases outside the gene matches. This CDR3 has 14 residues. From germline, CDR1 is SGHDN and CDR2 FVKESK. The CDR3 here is CASSREDRGYGYTF. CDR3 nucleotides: TGTGCCAGCAGCCGAGAGGACAGGGGCTATGGCTACACCTTC.

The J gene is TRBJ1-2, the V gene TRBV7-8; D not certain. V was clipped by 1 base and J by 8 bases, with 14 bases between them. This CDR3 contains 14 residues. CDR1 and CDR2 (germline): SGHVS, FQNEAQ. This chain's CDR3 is CASSLGFSQRGYTF. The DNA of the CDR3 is TGTGCCAGCAGCTTAGGTTTTAGCCAACGGGGCTACACCTTC.

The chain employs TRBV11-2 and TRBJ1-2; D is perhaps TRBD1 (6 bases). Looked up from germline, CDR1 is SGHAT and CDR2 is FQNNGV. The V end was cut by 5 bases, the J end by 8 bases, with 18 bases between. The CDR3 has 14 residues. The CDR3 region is CASSPGAERTGYTF. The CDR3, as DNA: TGTGCCAGCAGCCCAGGGGCCGAGCGGACCGGCTACACCTTC.

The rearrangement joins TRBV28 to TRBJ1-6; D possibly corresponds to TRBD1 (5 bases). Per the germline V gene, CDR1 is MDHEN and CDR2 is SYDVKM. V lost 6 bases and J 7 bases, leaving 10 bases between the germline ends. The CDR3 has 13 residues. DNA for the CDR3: TGTGCCAGCAGCCTGGACACAAATTCACCCCTCCACTTT. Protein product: CASSLDTNSPLHF.

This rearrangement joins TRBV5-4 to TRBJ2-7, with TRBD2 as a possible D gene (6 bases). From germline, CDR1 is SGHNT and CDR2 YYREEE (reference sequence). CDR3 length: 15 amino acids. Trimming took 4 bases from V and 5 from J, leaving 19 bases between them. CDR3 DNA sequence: TGTGCCAGCAGCCCGCGGGGAAGGGGAGTCCACGAGCAGTACTTC. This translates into CASSPRGRGVHEQYF.

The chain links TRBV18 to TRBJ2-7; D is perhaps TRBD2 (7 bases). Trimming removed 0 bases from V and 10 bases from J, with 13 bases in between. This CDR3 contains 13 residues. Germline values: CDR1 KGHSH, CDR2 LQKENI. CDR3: CASSPPGAGAQYF. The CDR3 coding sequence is TGTGCCAGCTCACCACCGGGGGCGGGGGCCCAGTACTTC.

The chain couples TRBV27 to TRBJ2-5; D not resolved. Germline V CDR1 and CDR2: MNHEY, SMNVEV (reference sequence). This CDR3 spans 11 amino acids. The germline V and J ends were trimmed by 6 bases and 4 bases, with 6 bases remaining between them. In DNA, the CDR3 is TGTGCCAGCAGGATAGGAGAGACCCAGTACTTC. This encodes CASRIGETQYF.